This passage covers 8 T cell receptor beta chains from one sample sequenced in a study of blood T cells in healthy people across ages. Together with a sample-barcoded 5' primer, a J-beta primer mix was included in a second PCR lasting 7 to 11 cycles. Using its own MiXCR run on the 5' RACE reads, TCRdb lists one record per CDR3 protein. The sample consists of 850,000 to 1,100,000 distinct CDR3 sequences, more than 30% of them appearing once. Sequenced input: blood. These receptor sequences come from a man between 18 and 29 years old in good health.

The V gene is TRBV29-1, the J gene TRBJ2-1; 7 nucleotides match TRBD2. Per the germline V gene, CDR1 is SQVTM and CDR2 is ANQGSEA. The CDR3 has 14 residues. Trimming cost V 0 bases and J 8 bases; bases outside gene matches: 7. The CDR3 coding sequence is TGCAGCGTTGAAGAGTGGGAGGGGCGGCATGAGCAGTTCTTC. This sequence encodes CSVEEWEGRHEQFF.

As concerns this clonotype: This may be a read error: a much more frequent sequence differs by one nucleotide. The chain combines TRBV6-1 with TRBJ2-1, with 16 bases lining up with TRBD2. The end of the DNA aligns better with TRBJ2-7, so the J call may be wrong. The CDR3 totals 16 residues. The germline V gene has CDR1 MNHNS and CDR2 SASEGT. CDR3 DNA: TGTGCCAGCGTGGGACTAGCGGGGGGGCCCTACAATGAGCAGTACTTC. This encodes CASVGLAGGPYNEQYF.

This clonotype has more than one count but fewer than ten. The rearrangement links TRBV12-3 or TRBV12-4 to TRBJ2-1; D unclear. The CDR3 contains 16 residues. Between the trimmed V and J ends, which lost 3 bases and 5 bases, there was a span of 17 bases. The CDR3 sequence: CASSFPAVRGNNEQFF. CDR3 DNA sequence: TGTGCCAGCAGTTTCCCCGCGGTCCGTGGTAACAATGAGCAGTTCTTC.

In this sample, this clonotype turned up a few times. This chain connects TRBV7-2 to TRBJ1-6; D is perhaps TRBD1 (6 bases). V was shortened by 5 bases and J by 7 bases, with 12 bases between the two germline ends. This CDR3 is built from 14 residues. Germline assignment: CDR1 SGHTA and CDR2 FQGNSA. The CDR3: CASSIQGQNSPLHF. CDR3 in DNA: TGTGCCAGCAGCATACAGGGTCAGAATTCACCCCTCCACTTT.

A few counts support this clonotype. The CDR3 region has the DNA TGCAGCGTTGGGGGTAGGACCAATGAAAAACTGTTTTTT. Its translation: CSVGGRTNEKLFF. The V gene is TRBV29-1, the J gene TRBJ1-4, with D hard to call. Germline V CDR1 and CDR2: SQVTM, ANQGSEA. The CDR3 consists of 13 residues. V gave up 4 bases and J gave up 5 bases, with 11 bases separating them.

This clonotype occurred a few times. The CDR3 spells CASSPIGQVPGYTF. DNA for the CDR3: TGTGCCAGCTCACCCATCGGGCAGGTTCCTGGCTACACCTTC. This chain links TRBV18 with TRBJ1-2, with D uncertain. CDR1 is KGHSH and CDR2 is LQKENI in the germline V gene. Trimming removed 3 bases at V and 7 bases at J, with 15 bases between. The CDR3 length is 14 residues.

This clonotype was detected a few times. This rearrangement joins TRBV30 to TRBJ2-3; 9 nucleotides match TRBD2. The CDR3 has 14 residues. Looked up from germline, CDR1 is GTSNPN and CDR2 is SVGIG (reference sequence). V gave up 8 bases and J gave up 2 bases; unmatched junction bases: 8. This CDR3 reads CAGRPSGDTDTQYF. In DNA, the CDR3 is TGTGCCGGCCGACCTAGCGGGGACACAGATACGCAGTATTTT.

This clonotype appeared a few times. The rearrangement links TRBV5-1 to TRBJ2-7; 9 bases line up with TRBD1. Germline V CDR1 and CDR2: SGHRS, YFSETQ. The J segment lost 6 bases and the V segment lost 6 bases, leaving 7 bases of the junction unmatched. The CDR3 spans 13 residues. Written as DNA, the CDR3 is TGCGCCAGCAATGGGGACAGGGAAGGCGAGCAGTACTTC. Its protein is CASNGDREGEQYF.